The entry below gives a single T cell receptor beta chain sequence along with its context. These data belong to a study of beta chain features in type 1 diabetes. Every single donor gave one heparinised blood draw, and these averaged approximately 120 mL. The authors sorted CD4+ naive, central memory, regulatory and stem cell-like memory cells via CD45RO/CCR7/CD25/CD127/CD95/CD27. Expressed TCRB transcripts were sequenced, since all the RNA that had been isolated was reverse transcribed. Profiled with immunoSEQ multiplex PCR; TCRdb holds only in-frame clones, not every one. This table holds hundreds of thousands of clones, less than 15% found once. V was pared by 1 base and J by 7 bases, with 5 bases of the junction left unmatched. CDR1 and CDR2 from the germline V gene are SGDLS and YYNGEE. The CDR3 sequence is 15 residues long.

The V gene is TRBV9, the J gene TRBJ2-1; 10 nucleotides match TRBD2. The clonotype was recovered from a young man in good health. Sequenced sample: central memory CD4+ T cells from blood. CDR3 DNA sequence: TGTGCCAGCAGCGTATTAGCGGGGGGATCTAATGAGCAGTTCTTC. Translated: CASSVLAGGSNEQFF.